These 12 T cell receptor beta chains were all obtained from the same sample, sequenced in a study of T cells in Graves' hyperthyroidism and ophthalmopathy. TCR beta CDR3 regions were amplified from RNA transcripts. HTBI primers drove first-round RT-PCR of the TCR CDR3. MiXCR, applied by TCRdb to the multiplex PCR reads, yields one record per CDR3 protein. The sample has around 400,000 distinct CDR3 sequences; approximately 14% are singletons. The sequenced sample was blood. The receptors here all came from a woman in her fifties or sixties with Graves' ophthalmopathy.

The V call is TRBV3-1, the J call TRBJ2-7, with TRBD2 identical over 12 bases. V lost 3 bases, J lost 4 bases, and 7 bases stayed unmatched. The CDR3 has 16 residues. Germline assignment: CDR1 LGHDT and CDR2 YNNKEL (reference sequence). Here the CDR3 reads CASSQATGLAGYEQYF. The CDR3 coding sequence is TGTGCCAGCAGCCAGGCGACAGGACTAGCGGGATACGAGCAGTACTTC.

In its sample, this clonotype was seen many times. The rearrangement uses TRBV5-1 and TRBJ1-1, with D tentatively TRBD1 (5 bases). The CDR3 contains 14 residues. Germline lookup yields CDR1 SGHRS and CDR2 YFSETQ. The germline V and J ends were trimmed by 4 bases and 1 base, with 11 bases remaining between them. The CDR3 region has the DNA TGCGCCAGCAGCCCGGACACACAGAACACTGAAGCTTTCTTT. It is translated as CASSPDTQNTEAFF. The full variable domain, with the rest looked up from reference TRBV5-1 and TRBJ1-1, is KAGVTQTPRYLIKTRGQQVTLSCSPISGHRSVSWYQQTPGQGLQFLFEYFSETQRNKGNFPGRFSGRQFSNSRSEMNVSTLELGDSALYLCASSPDTQNTEAFFGQGTRLTVV.

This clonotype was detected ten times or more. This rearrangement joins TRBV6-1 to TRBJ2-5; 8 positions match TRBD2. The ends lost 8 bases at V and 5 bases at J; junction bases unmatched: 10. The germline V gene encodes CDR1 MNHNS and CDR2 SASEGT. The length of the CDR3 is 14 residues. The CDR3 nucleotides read TGTGCCAGCGGGTTAGCGGGAAGGGGGGAGACCCAGTACTTC. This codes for CASGLAGRGETQYF.

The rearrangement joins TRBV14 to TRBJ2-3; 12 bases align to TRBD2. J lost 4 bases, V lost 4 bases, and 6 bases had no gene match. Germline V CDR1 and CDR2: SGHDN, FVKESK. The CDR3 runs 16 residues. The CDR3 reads CASSPRTSGTADTQYF. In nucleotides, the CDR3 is TGTGCCAGCAGCCCGCGGACTAGCGGGACTGCAGATACGCAGTATTTT.

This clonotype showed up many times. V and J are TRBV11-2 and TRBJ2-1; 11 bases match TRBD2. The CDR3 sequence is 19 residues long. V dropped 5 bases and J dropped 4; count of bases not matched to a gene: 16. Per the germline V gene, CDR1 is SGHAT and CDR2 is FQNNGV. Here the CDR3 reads CASSTTLLAGGPRYNEQFF. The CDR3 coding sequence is TGTGCCAGCAGCACAACTCTCTTAGCGGGAGGGCCTAGGTACAATGAGCAGTTCTTC.

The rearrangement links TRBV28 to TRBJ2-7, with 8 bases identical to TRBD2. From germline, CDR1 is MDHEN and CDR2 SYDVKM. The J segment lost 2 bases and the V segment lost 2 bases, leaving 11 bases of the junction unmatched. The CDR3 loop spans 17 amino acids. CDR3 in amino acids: CASSLGGRAGAPYEQYF. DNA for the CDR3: TGTGCCAGCAGTTTAGGCGGCAGAGCGGGGGCACCCTACGAGCAGTACTTC.

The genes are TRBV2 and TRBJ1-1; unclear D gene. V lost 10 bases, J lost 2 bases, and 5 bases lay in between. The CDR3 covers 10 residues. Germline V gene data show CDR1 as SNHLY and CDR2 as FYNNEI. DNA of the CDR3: TGTGCCATACATAACACTGAAGCTTTCTTT. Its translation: CAIHNTEAFF.

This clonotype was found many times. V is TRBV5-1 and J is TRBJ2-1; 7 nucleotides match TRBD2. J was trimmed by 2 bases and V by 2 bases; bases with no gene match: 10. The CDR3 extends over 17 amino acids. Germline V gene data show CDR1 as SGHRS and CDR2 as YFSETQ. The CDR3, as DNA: TGCGCCAGCAGCTTCAGAGGGAGGGAATATCCCTACAATGAGCAGTTCTTC. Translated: CASSFRGREYPYNEQFF.

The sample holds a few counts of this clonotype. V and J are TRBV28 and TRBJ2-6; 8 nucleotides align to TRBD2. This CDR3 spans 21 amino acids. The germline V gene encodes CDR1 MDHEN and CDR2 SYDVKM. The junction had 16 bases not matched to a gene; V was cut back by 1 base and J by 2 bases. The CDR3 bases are TGTGCCAGCAGTTTATCTCTGGGAGTAGGGGGTAGCGGGACTGGGGCCAACGTCCTGACTTTC. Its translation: CASSLSLGVGGSGTGANVLTF.

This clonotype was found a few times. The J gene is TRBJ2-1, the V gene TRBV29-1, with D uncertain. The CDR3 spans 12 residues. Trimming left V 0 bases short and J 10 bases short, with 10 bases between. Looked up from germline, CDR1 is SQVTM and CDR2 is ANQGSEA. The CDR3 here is CSVEEGLEEQFF. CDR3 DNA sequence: TGCAGCGTTGAAGAGGGGTTAGAGGAGCAGTTCTTC.

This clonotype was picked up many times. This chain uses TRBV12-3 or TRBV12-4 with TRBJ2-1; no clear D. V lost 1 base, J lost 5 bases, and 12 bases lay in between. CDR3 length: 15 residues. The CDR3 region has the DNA TGTGCCAGCAGTTTAGGGGTCCTGCTAGACAATGAGCAGTTCTTC. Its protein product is CASSLGVLLDNEQFF.

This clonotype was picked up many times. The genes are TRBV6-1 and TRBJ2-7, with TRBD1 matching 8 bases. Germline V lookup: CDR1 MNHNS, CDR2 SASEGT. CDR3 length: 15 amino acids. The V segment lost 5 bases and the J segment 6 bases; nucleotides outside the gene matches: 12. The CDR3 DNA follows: TGTGCCAGCAGTTTAAAGGACAGGGACGCCGGCGAGCAGTACTTC. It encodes CASSLKDRDAGEQYF.